A selection of T cell receptor beta chains follows, all from one sample in a study of blood T cell repertoires in COVID-19. This table comes from immunoSEQ multiplex PCR, and its TCRdb copy is limited to in-frame clones, with some not included. Of fewer than 250,000 clones listed, over 80% are singletons. The sample comprised peripheral blood. These receptors all come from a woman aged 70-85 years with active or convalescent COVID-19. CDR3s include the opening cysteine and the closing phenylalanine or tryptophan. A D gene is named only where the DNA matches it firmly. Clone size is shown for a subset of rows, as once, few, many or a class of expanded clone.

D,size,V,length,J,DNA,CDR3
TRBD2,.,TRBV24-1,16,TRBJ2-2,TGTGCCACCAGCCTCCCCGGGGGGGCAGGCACCGGGGAGCTGTTTTTT,CATSLPGGAGTGELFF
.,.,TRBV18,14,TRBJ2-7,TGTGCCAGCTCACCTTTTACCGCGGGCGGGGAGCAGTACTTC,CASSPFTAGGEQYF
TRBD1,.,TRBV6-2/TRBV6-3,13,TRBJ1-1,TGTGCCAGCAGTACGCAGGGGGGCACTGAAGCTTTCTTT,CASSTQGGTEAFF
.,.,TRBV6-5,13,TRBJ1-1,TGTGCCAGCAGTACAGGAACCGACACTGAAGCTTTCTTT,CASSTGTDTEAFF
.,.,TRBV10-3,11,TRBJ2-7,TGTGCCATCAGTGAGTCTCTCGAGCAGTACTTC,CAISESLEQYF
TRBD1,once,TRBV11-3,13,TRBJ1-1,TGTGCCAGCAGCTTACGTGGGGACAGTGAAGCTTTCTTT,CASSLRGDSEAFF
TRBD1,.,TRBV5-1,15,TRBJ2-3,TGCGCCAGCAGCCTCCGGGACAGACGCACAGATACGCAGTATTTT,CASSLRDRRTDTQYF
.,.,TRBV12-5,18,TRBJ2-3,TGTGCTAGTGGTTTGGTAAGGGTTACAACGGGGTACACAGATACGCAGTATTTT,CASGLVRVTTGYTDTQYF
.,.,TRBV6-6,14,TRBJ1-1,TGTGCCAGCAGCTTCCGCCTAGGGGGAACTGAAGCTTTCTTT,CASSFRLGGTEAFF
.,.,TRBV7-9,11,TRBJ1-1,TGTGCCAGCAGCTTAGAAGGGGGAGCTTTCTTT,CASSLEGGAFF
.,.,TRBV3-1/TRBV3-2,14,TRBJ1-1,TGTGCCAGCAGCCCGACGACTTCGAACACTGAAGCTTTCTTT,CASSPTTSNTEAFF
TRBD2,.,TRBV2,14,TRBJ2-3,TGTGCCAGCGGCGGGAGATTCGGCACAGATACGCAGTATTTT,CASGGRFGTDTQYF
.,.,TRBV30,11,TRBJ2-5,TGTGCCTGGAGTGCCCTAGAGACCCAGTACTTC,CAWSALETQYF
TRBD2,once,TRBV5-3,18,TRBJ2-2,TGTGCCAGAAGCTTCATTAGCGGGAGGGCCCAGGACACCGGGGAGCTGTTTTTT,CARSFISGRAQDTGELFF
TRBD1,.,TRBV28,13,TRBJ1-3,TGTGCCAGCAAGACAGGGGGAGGAAACACCATATATTTT,CASKTGGGNTIYF
TRBD1,.,TRBV7-9,15,TRBJ1-4,TGTGCCAGCAGCCCGGGACAGGGATCTAATGAAAAACTGTTTTTT,CASSPGQGSNEKLFF
TRBD1,.,TRBV5-6,14,TRBJ2-3,TGTGCCAGCAGCTTTTGGACAGGGGAGGGTACGCAGTATTTT,CASSFWTGEGTQYF
TRBD2,once,TRBV10-3,13,TRBJ2-1,TGTGCCGTCACTAGCGGCTCCTACAATGAGCAGTTCTTC,CAVTSGSYNEQFF
.,few,TRBV4-2,15,TRBJ2-7,TGTGCCAGCAGCCAAGAATTGTTCCGCGGTTACGAGCAGTACTTC,CASSQELFRGYEQYF
TRBD1,once,TRBV28,12,TRBJ1-2,TGTGCCAGCAGCCGTCCGGGACAGCTCTACACCTTC,CASSRPGQLYTF
TRBD2,.,TRBV4-2,17,TRBJ2-1,TGTGCCAGCAGTTTGGGGACTAGCGGGGGGAGGATCAATGAGCAGTTCTTC,CASSLGTSGGRINEQFF
TRBD2,.,TRBV10-3,16,TRBJ2-3,TGTGCCATCAGGGAGTACGGCGGGGGGAGCACAGATACGCAGTATTTT,CAIREYGGGSTDTQYF
.,.,TRBV27,17,TRBJ2-1,TGTGCCAGCAGTTTAGGACCCCGGGAGATGGACTACAATGAGCAGTTCTTC,CASSLGPREMDYNEQFF
TRBD1,few,TRBV4-1,16,TRBJ1-2,TGCGCCAGCAGCCCGGGACAGGGGGCTTCTGGCTATGGCTACACCTTC,CASSPGQGASGYGYTF
TRBD2,.,TRBV7-3,17,TRBJ2-1,TGTGCCAGCAGCTATGAGGCTAGCGGGGGGGCCTACAATGAGCAGTTCTTC,CASSYEASGGAYNEQFF
.,.,TRBV30,12,TRBJ2-3,TGTGCCTGGAGTCAGGGGATTGATACGCAGTATTTT,CAWSQGIDTQYF
.,.,TRBV3-1/TRBV3-2,15,TRBJ2-3,TGTGCCAGCAGCCGGCGAGGGCTGAGCACAGATACGCAGTATTTT,CASSRRGLSTDTQYF
TRBD2,.,TRBV9,14,TRBJ2-5,TGTGCCAGCAGCGTACTAGCGGGGGGAGAGACCCAGTACTTC,CASSVLAGGETQYF
TRBD1,few,TRBV4-2,19,TRBJ1-6,TGTGCCAGCAGCCAAGCTACCGGGACAGCGCTGGGTTATAATTCACCCCTCCACTTT,CASSQATGTALGYNSPLHF
TRBD2,once,TRBV7-2,14,TRBJ2-1,TGTGCCAGCAGCCGGACGGGGGAGGGCGGTGAGCAGTTCTTC,CASSRTGEGGEQFF
.,.,TRBV2,18,TRBJ2-5,TGTGCCAGCATGGCCCAGCTCGACAGTCTAAGGTACCAAGAGACCCAGTACTTC,CASMAQLDSLRYQETQYF
.,.,TRBV29-1,13,TRBJ1-1,TGCAGCGTTGAGAAACAGGGGAACACTGAAGCTTTCTTT,CSVEKQGNTEAFF
.,.,TRBV7-3,14,TRBJ2-2,TGTGCCAGCAGCTTAACGGACAGCATCGGGGAGCTGTTTTTT,CASSLTDSIGELFF
.,.,TRBV29-1,13,TRBJ2-7,TGCAGCGTTGTGTCGGGGGGCACCTACGAGCAGTACTTC,CSVVSGGTYEQYF
TRBD2,.,TRBV15,16,TRBJ2-5,TGTGCCACCAGCAGACCCCCTAGCGGGGCTAAAGAGACCCAGTACTTC,CATSRPPSGAKETQYF
TRBD1,.,TRBV5-5,16,TRBJ2-3,TGTGCCAGCAGCCCGACAACAGGGGCTGGCACAGATACGCAGTATTTT,CASSPTTGAGTDTQYF
TRBD1,.,TRBV10-3,13,TRBJ2-5,TGTGCCATCAGATCAGGGGGCGGTGAGACCCAGTACTTC,CAIRSGGGETQYF
TRBD1,.,TRBV5-1,16,TRBJ2-5,TGCGCCAGCAGCTTGGGACCGGGACAGCAGCAAGAGACCCAGTACTTC,CASSLGPGQQQETQYF
TRBD2,.,TRBV2,14,TRBJ2-7,TGTGCCAGCAGTGAATCACTAGCGGGTGGCGAGCAGTACTTC,CASSESLAGGEQYF
.,.,TRBV28,14,TRBJ2-5,TGTGCCAGCAGGCAGGGCGGGACGAAGAGGACCCAGTACTTC,CASRQGGTKRTQYF
.,.,TRBV5-1,16,TRBJ2-2,TGCGCCAGCAGCCCTCTTGGATCTAGCGTGGGCGGGGAGCTGTTTTTT,CASSPLGSSVGGELFF
.,few,TRBV20-1,11,TRBJ1-2,TGCAGTGCTATAGCTAACTATGGCTACACCTTC,CSAIANYGYTF
.,.,TRBV5-1,14,TRBJ2-7,TGCGCCAGCAAAGACCCCCAGGGCGGTAACGAGCAGTACTTC,CASKDPQGGNEQYF
.,.,TRBV29-1,13,TRBJ1-1,TGCAGCGCCACGGAGCTAATGAACACTGAAGCTTTCTTT,CSATELMNTEAFF
.,.,TRBV24-1,15,TRBJ1-5,TGTGCCACCAGTAGTTCCTCCCCTTACGATCAGGCCCAGCATTTT,CATSSSSPYDQAQHF
.,.,TRBV28,15,TRBJ2-1,TGTGCCAGCAGTCCTGGGGCTAGCGAGTACAATGAGCAGTTCTTC,CASSPGASEYNEQFF
TRBD2,.,TRBV7-6,15,TRBJ2-7,TGTGCCAGCAGCTTAATGGGGCTAGCGGGAAGCGAGCAGTACTTC,CASSLMGLAGSEQYF
TRBD1,once,TRBV6-5,13,TRBJ2-7,TGTGCCGGGAAAGGAGGGACAGGATACGAGCAGTACTTC,CAGKGGTGYEQYF
TRBD1,.,TRBV7-9,15,TRBJ1-4,TGTGCCAGCAGCCGAACTGACAGGGGTAGTGAAAAACTGTTTTTT,CASSRTDRGSEKLFF
TRBD1,.,TRBV5-1,14,TRBJ2-2,TGCGCCAGCAGCTTCGGAGGACAGGCCGGGGAGCTGTTTTTT,CASSFGGQAGELFF
.,few,TRBV5-1,16,TRBJ2-7,TGCGCCAGCAGCTTCGGTGGGCCTCCGACTACCTACGAGCAGTACTTC,CASSFGGPPTTYEQYF